The entry below gives a single TCR beta chain sequence along with its context. The record originates from a study of blood T cell repertoires in COVID-19. At the level of the study: Sites in the United States, Italy and Spain provided acute and convalescent COVID-19 samples. Sources were T cells, B-cell-depleted T cells, or PBMCs; the material itself was cDNA or gDNA.

The V gene's germline CDR1 is LGHNA and CDR2 YNFKEQ. CDR3 length: 15 residues. V shed 1 base, J shed 6 bases, and the junction held 4 bases outside the gene matches. Methods used by the authors: Estimates of nucleated cell counts were drawn from the amplification of reference gene primers. Libraries were prepared by immunoSEQ multiplex PCR; TCRdb keeps only in-frame clonotypes and omits some of them. That table gives V, J and clone size, and the DNA gave D and trimming. The sample has about 140,000 clones; roughly 85% are singletons. This clonotype was sampled from a man aged 50-59 years with acute or convalescent COVID-19. Sequencing input: peripheral blood. The chain has TRBV4-2 and TRBJ2-2, with 8 bases lining up with TRBD2. The CDR3 sequence: CASSQGSGEAGELFF. The DNA for the CDR3 is TGTGCCAGCAGCCAAGGTAGCGGGGAGGCCGGGGAGCTGTTTTTT.